This T cell receptor (beta chain) is drawn from a study of blood T cell repertoires in COVID-19. Germline lookup yields CDR1 LGHNA and CDR2 YNFKEQ. CDR3 length equals 18 residues. Trimming stripped 4 bases from V and 3 bases from J, with 22 bases between. The protocol was immunoSEQ multiplex PCR, while the TCRdb copy is restricted to in-frame clones and leaves out a portion. The sample lists approximately 150,000 clones, around 84% occurring once. The rearrangement uses TRBV4-2 and TRBJ2-1; D perhaps matches TRBD2 (6 bases). Sequenced: peripheral blood. The receptor was isolated from an elderly woman with acute or convalescent COVID-19. The CDR3, as DNA: TGTGCCAGCAGCCTATTGGCGGGATTAGCCGGGGACTACAATGAGCAGTTCTTC. Its translation: CASSLLAGLAGDYNEQFF.